This T cell receptor beta chain was captured by sequencing in a study of T cell responses to AZD1222 COVID-19 vaccine. Study-wide results and caveats: Spike-specific TCR breadth and depth grew following two AZD1222 doses. All repertoire sampling was performed exclusively after the peak T cell response. Nearly half of the spike-specific TCRs reportedly recognize variant regions that carry no mutations. Dominant CD4 TCR responses targeted spike regions 160-218 and 743-854.

This CDR3 region has 14 residues. Germline-derived CDR1 and CDR2 are SGHRS and YFSETQ. V was trimmed by 1 base and J by 5 bases, leaving 12 bases between them. The protocol was immunoSEQ multiplex PCR, while the TCRdb copy is restricted to in-frame clones and leaves out a portion. The sample consists of some 140,000 clones, roughly 90% of them appearing once. As to this clone: The antigen remains undetermined.

The V call is TRBV5-1, the J call TRBJ2-5; a possible D gene is TRBD1 (7 bases). The sample was peripheral blood, taken on day 0 of AZD1222 vaccination. The receptor comes from an adult in good health. The CDR3: CASSLRQGGETQYF. DNA of the CDR3: TGCGCCAGCAGCTTGCGACAGGGAGGTGAGACCCAGTACTTC. Full variable domain (rest looked up from reference TRBV5-1 and TRBJ2-5): KAGVTQTPRYLIKTRGQQVTLSCSPISGHRSVSWYQQTPGQGLQFLFEYFSETQRNKGNFPGRFSGRQFSNSRSEMNVSTLELGDSALYLCASSLRQGGETQYFGPGTRLLVL.